The rows below give T cell receptor beta chains drawn from one sample of a study of CD8 T cells in ankylosing spondylitis. MiXCR, run by TCRdb on the 5' RACE reads, gives a single entry per CDR3 protein. The sample shows approximately 340,000 distinct CDR3 sequences, approximately 15% of them seen only once. Sequenced: blood, either unsorted or a sorted T cell fraction (not recorded which). The source is a male donor with ankylosing spondylitis or in good health (not recorded which). The CDR3 runs from the conserved cysteine through the conserved F or W. Fields, in order: V gene, D gene, J gene, clone size, CDR3 DNA, CDR3 protein. The D gene is left open where the match is weak. Clone size is not always given. Where it is, it says once, few, many or a class for expanded clones.

>TRBV12-3/TRBV12-4|NA|TRBJ2-3|NA
TGTGCCAGCCACCGCGGTAGCACAGATACGCAGTATTTT
CASHRGSTDTQYF
>TRBV6-1|TRBD1|TRBJ1-2|NA
TGTGCCAGCAGCCGTCAGACAGGGTTTGGGTATGGCTACACCTTC
CASSRQTGFGYGYTF
>TRBV5-1|TRBD2|TRBJ2-4|many
TGCGCCAGCAGTTTACTAGCGGCCGAGGCCAAAAACATTCAGTACTTC
CASSLLAAEAKNIQYF
>TRBV3-1|NA|TRBJ1-4|NA
TGTGCCAGCGGTCGGGGGCCTGCAACTAATGAAAAACTGTTTTTT
CASGRGPATNEKLFF
>TRBV11-2|NA|TRBJ2-5|NA
TGTGCCAGCAGCGTGTCCGGACGCCAAGAGACCCAGTACTTC
CASSVSGRQETQYF
>TRBV5-1|TRBD1|TRBJ1-2|NA
TGCGCCAGCAGCTCTACCGGGACAGGGAATGGCTACACCTTC
CASSSTGTGNGYTF
>TRBV12-3/TRBV12-4|NA|TRBJ1-1|many
TGTGCCAGCAAACCTTTTGGGGCAATTAAAGACACTGAAGCTTTCTTT
CASKPFGAIKDTEAFF
>TRBV3-1|NA|TRBJ2-3|NA
TGTGCCAGCAGCCAACGTGGAGGCGTCCGGAACACAGATACGCAGTATTTT
CASSQRGGVRNTDTQYF
>TRBV11-2|TRBD2|TRBJ2-2|few
TGTGCCAGCAGCTTAGACGGGGGGACTCCTGAAACCGGGGAGCTGTTTTTT
CASSLDGGTPETGELFF
>TRBV7-2|NA|TRBJ1-1|few
TGTGCCAGCAGCTTAGCCCAGGGCTGGAGCACTGAAGCTTTCTTT
CASSLAQGWSTEAFF
>TRBV19|TRBD2|TRBJ2-5|NA
TGTGCCAGTAGTACCTCCTGGGGGGGTCTAGAGGGAGAGACCCAGTACTTC
CASSTSWGGLEGETQYF
>TRBV5-1|NA|TRBJ1-1|NA
TGCGCCAGCAGCCTGACGGGGGCGTCGAACACTGAAGCTTTCTTT
CASSLTGASNTEAFF
>TRBV7-2|TRBD2|TRBJ2-3|few
TGTGCCAGCAGCTCACGGACTAGCGGGGGGGCGGATACGCAGTATTTT
CASSSRTSGGADTQYF
>TRBV19|NA|TRBJ1-6|NA
TGTGCCAGTAGTCCCTCGTTGGGGGATTCACCCCTCCACTTT
CASSPSLGDSPLHF
>TRBV29-1|NA|TRBJ2-1|few
TGCGCTAGGTCGGTGGGGCCCTACAATGAGCAGTTCTTC
CARSVGPYNEQFF
>TRBV12-3/TRBV12-4|NA|TRBJ2-1|many
TGTGCCAGCACCTTGGGTAGGAGAAACAATGAGCAGTTCTTC
CASTLGRRNNEQFF
>TRBV15|NA|TRBJ2-5|few
TGTGCCTCCGGATTAAGTTTCGGAGAGACCCAGTACTTC
CASGLSFGETQYF
>TRBV3-1|NA|TRBJ2-3|NA
TGTGCCAGCAGCCAAGGTGGGACTACAGATACGCAGTATTTT
CASSQGGTTDTQYF
>TRBV5-1|TRBD2|TRBJ2-1|many
TGCGCCAGCAGCCCCCTTGGGCGGGAGAACAATGAGCAGTTCTTC
CASSPLGRENNEQFF
>TRBV6-1|TRBD1|TRBJ2-7|NA
TGTGCCAGCAGCACCCTCCGGGACAGGCACCCCTACGAGCAGTACTTC
CASSTLRDRHPYEQYF
>TRBV7-2|NA|TRBJ2-3|NA
TGTGCCAGCAGCTTAGCAGGTCAGGCAGATACGCAGTATTTT
CASSLAGQADTQYF
>TRBV5-1|TRBD2|TRBJ2-5|NA
TGCGCCAGCAGTGTGACTAGCGGGTCGGAGACCCAGTACTTC
CASSVTSGSETQYF
>TRBV12-3/TRBV12-4|NA|TRBJ1-1|many
TGTGCCAGCAGTGATTCCATGGTTGGGAACACTGAAGCTTTCTTT
CASSDSMVGNTEAFF
>TRBV5-1|NA|TRBJ1-4|NA
TGCGCCAGCAGCCTCATGGGTACTAATGAAAAACTGTTTTTT
CASSLMGTNEKLFF
>TRBV12-3/TRBV12-4|NA|TRBJ2-1|many
TGTGCCAGCAGCCCCCGGGGAGAGCAGTTCTTC
CASSPRGEQFF
>TRBV10-3|NA|TRBJ1-5|few
TGTGCCGGCAACCGGGACATAAATCAGCCCCAGCATTTT
CAGNRDINQPQHF
>TRBV6-4|NA|TRBJ1-5|few
TGTGCCAGCAGTGAGCATAGCAATCAGCCCCAGCATTTT
CASSEHSNQPQHF
>TRBV12-3/TRBV12-4|TRBD2|TRBJ2-3|many
TGTGCCAGCAGTTACACCCTCAGCGGGAGGGCAGATACGCAGTATTTT
CASSYTLSGRADTQYF
>TRBV28|TRBD1|TRBJ1-1|NA
TGTGCCAGCAGCCCCTGGAACGACAGGGTTGGTACTGAAGCTTTCTTT
CASSPWNDRVGTEAFF
>TRBV3-1|TRBD2|TRBJ2-2|NA
TGTGCCAGCAGCGGGTCCAGCGGGGGAACCGGGGAGCTGTTTTTT
CASSGSSGGTGELFF
>TRBV2|NA|TRBJ2-5|NA
TGTGCCAGCAGTGACCGCGGAGGGGGGGAGACCCAGTACTTC
CASSDRGGGETQYF
>TRBV5-1|TRBD2|TRBJ2-7|few
TGCGCCAGCAGCTTGGGTAGCGGCGGGGGTTTCTACGAGCAGTACTTC
CASSLGSGGGFYEQYF
>TRBV7-2|TRBD1|TRBJ1-2|NA
TGTGCCAGCAGCTTGACGGGACAGGGCCTCTATGGCTACACCTTC
CASSLTGQGLYGYTF
>TRBV6-1|TRBD1|TRBJ1-1|NA
TGTGCCAGCAGTGCGACAGGGCTGAGCACTGAAGCTTTCTTT
CASSATGLSTEAFF
>TRBV29-1|TRBD1|TRBJ1-1|many
TGCAGCGTCGACTACGGAGGGGGCGTCACTGAAGCTTTCTTT
CSVDYGGGVTEAFF
>TRBV6-6|TRBD1|TRBJ2-2|few
TGTGCCAGCAGTTCGGGACAGACCGGGGAGCTGTTTTTT
CASSSGQTGELFF
>TRBV20-1|TRBD2|TRBJ2-5|NA
TGCAGTGCTAGAGATGGGGCGGGAGGAGAAGAGACCCAGTACTTC
CSARDGAGGEETQYF
>TRBV20-1|NA|TRBJ2-7|NA
TGCAGTGCTAGAGATGATAGGACCGCGTACGAGCAGTACTTC
CSARDDRTAYEQYF
>TRBV7-2|TRBD2|TRBJ2-1|NA
TGTGCCAGCAGCTTCTCCGGGACTAGTGAGGCTGAGCAGTTCTTC
CASSFSGTSEAEQFF
>TRBV12-3/TRBV12-4|TRBD2|TRBJ2-7|few
TGTGCCAGCAGTGTTGGACTAGGTGGCGGGAGGGATTACGAGCAGTACTTC
CASSVGLGGGRDYEQYF
>TRBV12-3/TRBV12-4|NA|TRBJ2-3|few
TGTGCCAGCAGTCCCTCTAGGTGGGAGAGGAGCGCAGATACGCAGTATTTT
CASSPSRWERSADTQYF
>TRBV10-2|NA|TRBJ1-2|many
TGCGCCAGCAGTGAGTCAGGAGCCGGAGGCTACACCTTC
CASSESGAGGYTF
>TRBV6-5|NA|TRBJ2-1|few
TGTGCCAGCACTAACGGGAAGTCCATCCCCACTTTC
CASTNGKSIPTF
>TRBV12-3/TRBV12-4|NA|TRBJ1-1|NA
TGTGCCAGCAGTCCCCGAGGGGGTCCCCAAGACTCCACTGAAGCTTTCTTT
CASSPRGGPQDSTEAFF
>TRBV20-1|TRBD1|TRBJ1-6|NA
TGCAGTGCTTACCGGGACAGAGGCAATTCACCCCTCCACTTT
CSAYRDRGNSPLHF
>TRBV5-1|TRBD2|TRBJ2-1|many
TGCGCCAGCAGCGAAACTAGCGGGAGGGCCAATGAGCAGTTCTTC
CASSETSGRANEQFF
>TRBV20-1|NA|TRBJ1-1|NA
TGCAGTGCTCGACCGTGGATGAACACTGAAGCTTTCTTT
CSARPWMNTEAFF
>TRBV5-1|TRBD1|TRBJ1-2|few
TGCGCCAGCAGCTCCAGGGGGGTCCTTTTCTATGGCTACACCTTC
CASSSRGVLFYGYTF
>TRBV27|TRBD1|TRBJ1-1|few
TGTGCCAGCAGTTTAGAGTCCGGGACAGGGCCCCTCGGAGGCACTGAAGCTTTCTTT
CASSLESGTGPLGGTEAFF
>TRBV12-5|NA|TRBJ1-1|many
TGTGCTAGTGGTTTGGTTAGGCAGAACACTGAAGCTTTCTTT
CASGLVRQNTEAFF
>TRBV7-9|TRBD2|TRBJ2-2|few
TGTGCCAGCAGCTTAGGATCCGGGACTATGAACACCGGGGAGCTGTTTTTT
CASSLGSGTMNTGELFF